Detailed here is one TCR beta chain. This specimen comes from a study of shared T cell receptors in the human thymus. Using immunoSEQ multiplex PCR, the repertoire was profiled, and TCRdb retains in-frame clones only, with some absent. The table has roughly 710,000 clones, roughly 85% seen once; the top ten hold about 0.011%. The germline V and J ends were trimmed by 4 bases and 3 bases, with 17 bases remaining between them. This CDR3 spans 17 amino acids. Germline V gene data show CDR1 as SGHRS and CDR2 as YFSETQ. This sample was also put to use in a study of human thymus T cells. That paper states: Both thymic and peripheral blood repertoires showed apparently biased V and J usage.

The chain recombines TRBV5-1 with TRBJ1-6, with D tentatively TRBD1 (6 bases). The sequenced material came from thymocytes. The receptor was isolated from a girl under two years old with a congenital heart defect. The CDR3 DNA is TGCGCCAGCAGCCCTCAACCGACAGGAGGCTATAATTCACCCCTCCACTTT. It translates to CASSPQPTGGYNSPLHF.